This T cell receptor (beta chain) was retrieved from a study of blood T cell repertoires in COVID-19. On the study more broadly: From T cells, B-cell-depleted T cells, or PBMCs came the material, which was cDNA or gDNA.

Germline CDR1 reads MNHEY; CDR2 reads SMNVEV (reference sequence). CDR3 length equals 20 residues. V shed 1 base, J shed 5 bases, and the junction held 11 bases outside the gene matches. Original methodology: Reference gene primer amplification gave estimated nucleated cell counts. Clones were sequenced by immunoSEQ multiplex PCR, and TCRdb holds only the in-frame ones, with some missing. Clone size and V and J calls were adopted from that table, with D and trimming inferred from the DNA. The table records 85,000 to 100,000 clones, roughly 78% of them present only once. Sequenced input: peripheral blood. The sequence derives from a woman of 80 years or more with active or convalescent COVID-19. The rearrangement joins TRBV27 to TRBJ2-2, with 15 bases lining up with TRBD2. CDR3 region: CASSLFSTLGLAGGTGELFF. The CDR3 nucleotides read TGTGCCAGCAGTTTATTCTCTACCTTGGGACTAGCGGGAGGAACCGGGGAGCTGTTTTTT.